This T cell receptor (beta chain) was retrieved from a study of breast tumors, draining lymph nodes, adjacent tissues. TCRdb processed the multiplex PCR reads anew with MiXCR; each CDR3 protein has one entry. The table records 180,000 or so distinct CDR3 sequences, about 33% of them present only once. Findings of the study overall: Tumor repertoires ranked between lymph nodes and nontumor tissue in diversity, with V and J gene preferences.

Note on this clonotype: Antigen: not known. At one end, the junction sequence differs from germline, possibly due to a read error.

The germline V gene has CDR1 MGHRA and CDR2 YSYEKL. The CDR3 covers 12 residues. The lymph nodes were axillary draining lymph nodes from breast cancer patients. The sequenced material came from axillary lymph node tissue. The sequence was collected from a female donor with breast cancer. Some clones in this sample may be carry-over from other donors' samples. This chain links TRBV4-1 with TRBJ1-2; tentatively, D is TRBD1 (5 bases). The chain's CDR3 is CAGSGGYYGYTF. The CDR3 nucleotides are TGCGCCGGCAGCGGGGGTTACTATGGCTACACCTTC.